Each of the 11 T cell receptor beta chains below was sequenced from the same sample in a study of blood T cell repertoires in COVID-19. TCRdb's table, derived via immunoSEQ multiplex PCR, lists solely in-frame clones and lacks some. The profile shows roughly 48,000 clones, 80% to 95% of them singletons. The source material was peripheral blood. The receptors here all came from a man aged 55 to 70 with COVID-19, enrolled during active disease.

This clone has only one observation. The chain has TRBV7-9 and TRBJ1-1, with D uncertain. Germline loops: CDR1 SEHNR, CDR2 FQNEAQ (reference sequence). The CDR3 length is 14 residues. Deletions cut 11 bases from V and 4 bases from J, with 20 bases between. CDR3 DNA: TGTGCCTCCCAGCCCTTAGGAGGGAGCACTGAAGCTTTCTTT. It is translated as CASQPLGGSTEAFF.

This clone appeared once. The rearrangement links TRBV4-1 to TRBJ2-1, with 11 bases matching TRBD2. V was clipped by 0 bases and J by 0 bases; unmatched bases: 1. Germline-derived CDR1 and CDR2 are MGHRA and YSYEKL. This CDR3 region has 17 residues. The CDR3 sequence is CASSQEGLAVSYNEQFF. Written as DNA, the CDR3 is TGCGCCAGCAGCCAAGAGGGACTAGCGGTCTCCTACAATGAGCAGTTCTTC.

This chain uses TRBV5-1 with TRBJ1-4; D is perhaps TRBD1 (6 bases). V dropped 0 bases and J dropped 8 bases, with 11 bases sitting between them. Per germline, CDR1 SGHRS and CDR2 YFSETQ. This CDR3 has 14 amino acids. The CDR3 region is CASSLERGGEKLFF. In DNA form, the CDR3 reads TGCGCCAGCAGCTTGGAAAGGGGGGGCGAAAAACTGTTTTTT.

This clone was recorded once. This chain uses TRBV6-5 with TRBJ1-1, with 7 bases matching TRBD1. J lost 12 bases, V lost 6 bases, and 10 bases had no gene match. This CDR3 comprises 12 residues. CDR1 is MNHEY, CDR2 SVGAGI, per germline. CDR3 sequence (DNA): TGTGCCAGCAGGAACCCGACAGGGCTAACTTTCTTT. Translated, it gives CASRNPTGLTFF.

The chain links TRBV6-5 to TRBJ2-1; 10 nucleotides agree with TRBD2. The CDR3 contains 15 residues. CDR1 and CDR2 from the germline V gene are MNHEY and SVGAGI. The trim removed 0 bases at V and 16 bases at J, leaving 12 bases unmatched. CDR3 coding DNA: TGTGCCAGCAGTTACTCCTCCGTCAGCGGGGGGGCCCATTTCTTC. It specifies CASSYSSVSGGAHFF.

The chain is built from TRBV2 and TRBJ2-2, with 10 bases that match TRBD1. The CDR3 sequence is 14 residues long. Trimming cost V 8 bases and J 6 bases; bases outside gene matches: 6. From germline, CDR1 is SNHLY and CDR2 FYNNEI. The CDR3 protein is CASVGTGEAGELFF. In DNA, the CDR3 is TGTGCCAGCGTGGGGACAGGGGAAGCCGGGGAGCTGTTTTTT.

The CDR3 is CASSLNGGGNTGELFF. The CDR3 coding sequence is TGTGCCAGCAGCTTAAATGGCGGGGGGAACACCGGGGAGCTGTTTTTT. The rearrangement uses TRBV7-2 and TRBJ2-2; 7 positions match TRBD2. This CDR3 spans 16 amino acids. Germline V gives CDR1 SGHTA, CDR2 FQGNSA. The V segment lost 2 bases and the J segment 1 base; nucleotides outside the gene matches: 4.

V is TRBV11-2 and J is TRBJ1-2; TRBD1 matches at 9 bases. The ends lost 0 bases at V and 4 bases at J; junction bases unmatched: 3. From germline, CDR1 is SGHAT and CDR2 FQNNGV. This CDR3 region has 15 residues. The CDR3 nucleotides read TGTGCCAGCAGCTTAGAGGGACAGGGATCCTATGGCTACACCTTC. Translation: CASSLEGQGSYGYTF.

V is TRBV5-1 and J is TRBJ1-2; possibly TRBD1 for D (5 bases). Germline V CDR1 and CDR2: SGHRS, YFSETQ. The CDR3 totals 14 residues. V lost 0 bases to trimming and J lost 7 bases, with 13 bases between them. The CDR3 loop is CASSLAVTDGGYTF. The CDR3 region has the DNA TGCGCCAGCAGCTTGGCCGTGACAGACGGTGGCTACACCTTC.

The V and J genes are TRBV18 and TRBJ2-3; TRBD2 aligns across 8 bases. Germline V gene lookup returns CDR1 KGHSH and CDR2 LQKENI. Germline trimming cut 1 base from V and 7 bases from J; bases unmatched to any gene: 10. CDR3 size: 16 residues. The CDR3 nucleotides are TGTGCCAGCTCACCACAGAGCGGGGGTAATGAGTATACGCAGTATTTT. It is translated as CASSPQSGGNEYTQYF.

The chain carries TRBV12-3 or TRBV12-4 and TRBJ1-1; a weak D match, TRBD1 (5 bases). The V and J ends lost 3 bases and 3 bases respectively, with 8 bases between them. The CDR3 is 13 residues long. Written as DNA, the CDR3 is TGTGCCAGCAGTTTCAGGGTACACACTGAAGCTTTCTTT. Translation: CASSFRVHTEAFF.